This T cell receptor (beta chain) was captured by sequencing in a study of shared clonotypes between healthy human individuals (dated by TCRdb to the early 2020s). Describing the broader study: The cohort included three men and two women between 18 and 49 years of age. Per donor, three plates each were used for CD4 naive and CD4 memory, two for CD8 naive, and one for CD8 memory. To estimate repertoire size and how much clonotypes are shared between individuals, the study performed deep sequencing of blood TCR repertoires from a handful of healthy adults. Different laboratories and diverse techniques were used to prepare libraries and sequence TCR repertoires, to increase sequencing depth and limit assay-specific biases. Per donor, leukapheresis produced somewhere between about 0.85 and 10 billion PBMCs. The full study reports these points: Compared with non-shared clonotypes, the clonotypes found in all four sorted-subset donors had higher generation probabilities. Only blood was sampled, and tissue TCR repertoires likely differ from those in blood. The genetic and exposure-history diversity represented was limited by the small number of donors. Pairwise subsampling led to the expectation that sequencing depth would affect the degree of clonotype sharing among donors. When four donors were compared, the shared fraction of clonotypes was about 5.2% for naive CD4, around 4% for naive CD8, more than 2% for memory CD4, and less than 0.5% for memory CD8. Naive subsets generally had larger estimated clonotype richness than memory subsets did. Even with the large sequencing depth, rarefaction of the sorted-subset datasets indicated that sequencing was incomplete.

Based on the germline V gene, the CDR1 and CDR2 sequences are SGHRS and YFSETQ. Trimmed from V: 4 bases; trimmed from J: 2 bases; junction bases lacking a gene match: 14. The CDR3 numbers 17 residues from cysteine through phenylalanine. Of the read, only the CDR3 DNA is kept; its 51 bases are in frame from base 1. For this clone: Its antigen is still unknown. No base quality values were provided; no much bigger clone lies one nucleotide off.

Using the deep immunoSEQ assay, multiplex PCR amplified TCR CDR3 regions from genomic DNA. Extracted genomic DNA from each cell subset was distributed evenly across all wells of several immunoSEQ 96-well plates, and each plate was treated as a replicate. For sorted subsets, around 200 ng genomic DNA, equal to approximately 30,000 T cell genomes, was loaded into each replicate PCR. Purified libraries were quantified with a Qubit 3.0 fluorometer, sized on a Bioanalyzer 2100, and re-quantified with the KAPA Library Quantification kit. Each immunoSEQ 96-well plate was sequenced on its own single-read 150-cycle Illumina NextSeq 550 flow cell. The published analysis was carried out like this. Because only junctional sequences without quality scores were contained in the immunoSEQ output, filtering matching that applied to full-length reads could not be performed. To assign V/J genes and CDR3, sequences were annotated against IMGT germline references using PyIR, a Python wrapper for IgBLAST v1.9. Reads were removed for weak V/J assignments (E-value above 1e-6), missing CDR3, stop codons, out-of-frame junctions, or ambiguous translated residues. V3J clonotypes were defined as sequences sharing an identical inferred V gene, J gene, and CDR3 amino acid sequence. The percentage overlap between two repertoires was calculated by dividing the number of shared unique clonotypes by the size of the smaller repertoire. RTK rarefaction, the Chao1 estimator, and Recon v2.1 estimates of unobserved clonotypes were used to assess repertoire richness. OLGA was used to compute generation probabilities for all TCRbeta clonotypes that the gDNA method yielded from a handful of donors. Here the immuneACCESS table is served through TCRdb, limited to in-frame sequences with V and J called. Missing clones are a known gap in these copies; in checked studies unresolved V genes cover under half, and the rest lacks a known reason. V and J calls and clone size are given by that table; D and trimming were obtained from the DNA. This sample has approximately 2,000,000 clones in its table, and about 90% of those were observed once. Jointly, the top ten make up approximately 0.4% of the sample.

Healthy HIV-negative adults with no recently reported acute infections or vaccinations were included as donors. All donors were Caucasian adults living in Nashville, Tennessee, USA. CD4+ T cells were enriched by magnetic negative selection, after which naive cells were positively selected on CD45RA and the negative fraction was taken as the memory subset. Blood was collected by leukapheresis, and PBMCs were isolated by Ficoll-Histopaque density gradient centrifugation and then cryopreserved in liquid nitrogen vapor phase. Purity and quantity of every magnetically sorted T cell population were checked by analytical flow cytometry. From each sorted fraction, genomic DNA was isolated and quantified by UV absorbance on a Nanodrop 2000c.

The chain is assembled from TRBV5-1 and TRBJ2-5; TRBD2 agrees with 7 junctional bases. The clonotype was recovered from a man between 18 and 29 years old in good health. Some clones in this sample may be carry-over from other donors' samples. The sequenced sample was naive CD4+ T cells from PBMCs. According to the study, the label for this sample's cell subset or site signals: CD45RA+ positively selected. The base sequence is TGCGCCAGCAGCGGAGGGACTAACCTACACATTCAAGAGACCCAGTACTTC. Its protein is CASSGGTNLHIQETQYF.